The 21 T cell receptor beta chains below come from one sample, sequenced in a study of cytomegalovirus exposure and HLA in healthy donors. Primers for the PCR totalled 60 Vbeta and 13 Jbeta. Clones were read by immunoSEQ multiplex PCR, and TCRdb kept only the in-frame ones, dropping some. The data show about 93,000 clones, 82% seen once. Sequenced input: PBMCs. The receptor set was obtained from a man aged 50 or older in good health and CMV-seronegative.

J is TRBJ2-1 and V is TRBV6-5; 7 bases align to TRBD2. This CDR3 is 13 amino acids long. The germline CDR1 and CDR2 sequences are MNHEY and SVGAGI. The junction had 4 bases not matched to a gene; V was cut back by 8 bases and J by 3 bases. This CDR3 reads CASGLADYNEQFF. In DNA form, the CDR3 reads TGTGCCAGCGGGCTAGCGGACTACAATGAGCAGTTCTTC.

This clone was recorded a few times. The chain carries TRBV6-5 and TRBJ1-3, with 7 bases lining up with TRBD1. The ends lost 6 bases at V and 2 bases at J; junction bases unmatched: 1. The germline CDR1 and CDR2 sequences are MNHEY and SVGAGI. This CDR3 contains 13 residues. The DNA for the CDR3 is TGTGCCAGCAGGACAGGGACTGGAAACACCATATATTTT. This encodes CASRTGTGNTIYF.

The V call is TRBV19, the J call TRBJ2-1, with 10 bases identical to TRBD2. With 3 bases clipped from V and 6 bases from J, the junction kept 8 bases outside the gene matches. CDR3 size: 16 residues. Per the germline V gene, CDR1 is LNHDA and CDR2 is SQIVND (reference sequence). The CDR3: CASSMRGLAGANEQFF. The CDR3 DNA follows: TGTGCCAGTAGTATGCGGGGTCTAGCGGGAGCCAATGAGCAGTTCTTC.

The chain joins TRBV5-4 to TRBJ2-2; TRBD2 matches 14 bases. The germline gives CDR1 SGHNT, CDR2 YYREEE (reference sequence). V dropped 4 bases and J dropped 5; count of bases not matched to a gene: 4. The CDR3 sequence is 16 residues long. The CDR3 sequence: CASSPGTSGSTGELFF. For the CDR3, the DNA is TGTGCCAGCAGCCCAGGGACTAGCGGGAGTACCGGGGAGCTGTTTTTT.

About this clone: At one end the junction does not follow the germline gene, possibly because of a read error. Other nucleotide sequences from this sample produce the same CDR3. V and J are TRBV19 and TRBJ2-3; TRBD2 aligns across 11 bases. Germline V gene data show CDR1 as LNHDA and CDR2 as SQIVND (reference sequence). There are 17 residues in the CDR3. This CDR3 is CASSISGTSGLTDTQYF. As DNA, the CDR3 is TGTGCTAGTAGTATTTCCGGGACTAGCGGACTCACAGATACGCAGTATTTT.

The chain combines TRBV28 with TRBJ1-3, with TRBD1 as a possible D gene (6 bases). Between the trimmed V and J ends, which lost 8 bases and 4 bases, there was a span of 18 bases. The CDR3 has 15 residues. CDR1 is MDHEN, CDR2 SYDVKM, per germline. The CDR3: CASGDTGFLGNTIYF. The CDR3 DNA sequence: TGTGCCAGCGGTGATACAGGGTTTCTAGGAAACACCATATATTTT.

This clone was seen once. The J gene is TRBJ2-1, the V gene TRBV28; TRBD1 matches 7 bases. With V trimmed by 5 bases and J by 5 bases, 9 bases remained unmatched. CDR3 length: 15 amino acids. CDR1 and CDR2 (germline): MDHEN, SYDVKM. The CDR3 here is CASSLKDRYDNEQFF. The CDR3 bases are TGTGCCAGCAGTCTAAAGGACAGGTACGACAATGAGCAGTTCTTC.

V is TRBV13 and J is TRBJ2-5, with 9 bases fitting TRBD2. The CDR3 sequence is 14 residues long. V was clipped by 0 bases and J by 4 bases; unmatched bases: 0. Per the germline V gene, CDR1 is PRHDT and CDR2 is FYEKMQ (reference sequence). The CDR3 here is CASSLGLAGETQYF. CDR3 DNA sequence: TGTGCCAGCAGCTTAGGACTAGCGGGAGAGACCCAGTACTTC.

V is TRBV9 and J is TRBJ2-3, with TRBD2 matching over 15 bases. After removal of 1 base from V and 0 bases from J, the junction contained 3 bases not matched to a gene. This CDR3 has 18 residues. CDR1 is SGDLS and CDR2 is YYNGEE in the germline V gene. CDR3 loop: CASSVQGLAGGSTDTQYF. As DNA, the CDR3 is TGTGCCAGCAGCGTACAGGGACTAGCGGGAGGAAGCACAGATACGCAGTATTTT. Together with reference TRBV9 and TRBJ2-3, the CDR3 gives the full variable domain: DSGVTQTPKHLITATGQRVTLRCSPRSGDLSVYWYQQSLDQGLQFLIQYYNGEERAKGNILERFSAQQFPDLHSELNLSSLELGDSALYFCASSVQGLAGGSTDTQYFGPGTRLTVL.

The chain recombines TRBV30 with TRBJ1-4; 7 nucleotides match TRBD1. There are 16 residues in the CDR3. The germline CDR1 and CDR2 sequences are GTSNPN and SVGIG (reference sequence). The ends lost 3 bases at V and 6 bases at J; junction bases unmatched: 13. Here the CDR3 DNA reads TGTGCCTGGAGGGTGAGGGGGCGCGTCGAAGATGAAAAACTGTTTTTT. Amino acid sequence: CAWRVRGRVEDEKLFF.

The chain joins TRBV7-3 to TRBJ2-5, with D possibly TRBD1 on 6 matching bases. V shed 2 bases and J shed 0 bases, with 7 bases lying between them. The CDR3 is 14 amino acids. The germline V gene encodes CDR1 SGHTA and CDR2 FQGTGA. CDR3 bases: TGTGCCAGCAGCTTAGACAGGTACCAAGAGACCCAGTACTTC. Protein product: CASSLDRYQETQYF. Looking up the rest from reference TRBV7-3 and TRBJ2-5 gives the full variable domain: GAGVSQTPSNKVTEKGKYVELRCDPISGHTALYWYRQSLGQGPEFLIYFQGTGAADDSGLPNDRFFAVRPEGSVSTLKIQRTERGDSAVYLCASSLDRYQETQYFGPGTRLLVL.

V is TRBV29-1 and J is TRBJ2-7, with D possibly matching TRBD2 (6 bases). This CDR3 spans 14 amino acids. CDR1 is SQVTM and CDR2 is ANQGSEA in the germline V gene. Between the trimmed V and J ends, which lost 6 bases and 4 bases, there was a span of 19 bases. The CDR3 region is CSVSSGEVWYEQYF. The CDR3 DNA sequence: TGCAGCGTAAGCTCGGGGGAGGTCTGGTACGAGCAGTACTTC.

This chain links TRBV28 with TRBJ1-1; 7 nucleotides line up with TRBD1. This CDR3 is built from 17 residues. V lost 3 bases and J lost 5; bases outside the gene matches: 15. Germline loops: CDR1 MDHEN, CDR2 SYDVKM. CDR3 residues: CASSLGWDSLSGTEAFF. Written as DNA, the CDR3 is TGTGCCAGCAGTTTGGGTTGGGACAGCCTGTCGGGGACTGAAGCTTTCTTT.

CDR3 residues: CASSESGTSGIYSTDTQYF. CDR3 DNA sequence: TGCGCCAGCAGTGAGTCAGGGACTAGCGGGATTTATAGCACAGATACGCAGTATTTT. The chain combines TRBV10-2 with TRBJ2-3, with TRBD2 matching 13 bases. Per the germline V gene, CDR1 is WSHSY and CDR2 is SAAADI. There are 19 residues in the CDR3. Unmatched junction bases numbered 6, after V lost 0 bases and J lost 0 bases.

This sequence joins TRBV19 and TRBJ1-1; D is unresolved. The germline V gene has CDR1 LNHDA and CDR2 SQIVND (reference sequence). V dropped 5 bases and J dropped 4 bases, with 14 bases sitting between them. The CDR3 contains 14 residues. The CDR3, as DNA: TGTGCCAGTAGTTATAGAGTTGAGGCCACTGAAGCTTTCTTT. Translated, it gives CASSYRVEATEAFF. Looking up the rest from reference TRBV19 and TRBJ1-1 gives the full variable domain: DGGITQSPKYLFRKEGQNVTLSCEQNLNHDAMYWYRQDPGQGLRLIYYSQIVNDFQKGDIAEGYSVSREKKESFPLTVTSAQKNPTAFYLCASSYRVEATEAFFGQGTRLTVV.

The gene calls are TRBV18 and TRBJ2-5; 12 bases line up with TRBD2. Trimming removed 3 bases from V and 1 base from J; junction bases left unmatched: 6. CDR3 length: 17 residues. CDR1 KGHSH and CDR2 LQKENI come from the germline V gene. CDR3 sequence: CASSPQGLAGLQETQYF. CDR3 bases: TGTGCCAGCTCACCCCAGGGACTAGCGGGCCTCCAAGAGACCCAGTACTTC. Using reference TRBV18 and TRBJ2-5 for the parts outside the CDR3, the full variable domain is NAGVMQNPRHLVRRRGQEARLRCSPMKGHSHVYWYRQLPEEGLKFMVYLQKENIIDESGMPKERFSAEFPKEGPSILRIQQVVRGDSAAYFCASSPQGLAGLQETQYFGPGTRLLVL.

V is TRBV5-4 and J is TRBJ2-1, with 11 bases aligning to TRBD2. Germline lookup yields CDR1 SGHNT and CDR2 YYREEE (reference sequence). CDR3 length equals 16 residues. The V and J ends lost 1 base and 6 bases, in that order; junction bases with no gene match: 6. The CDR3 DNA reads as TGTGCCAGCAGCTTGACTAGCGGGAGTATGTTCAATGAGCAGTTCTTC. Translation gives CASSLTSGSMFNEQFF.

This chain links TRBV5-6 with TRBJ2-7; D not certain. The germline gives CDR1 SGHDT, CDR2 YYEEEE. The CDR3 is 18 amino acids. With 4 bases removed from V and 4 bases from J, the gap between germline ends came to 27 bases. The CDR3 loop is CASSIRLMAWNRRYEQYF. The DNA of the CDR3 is TGTGCCAGCAGCATAAGGTTAATGGCCTGGAACAGACGATACGAGCAGTACTTC.

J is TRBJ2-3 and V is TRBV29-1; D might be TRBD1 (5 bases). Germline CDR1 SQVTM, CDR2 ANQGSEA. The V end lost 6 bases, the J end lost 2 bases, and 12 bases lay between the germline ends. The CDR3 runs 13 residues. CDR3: CSVSGQVTDTQYF. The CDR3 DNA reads TGCAGCGTCTCAGGGCAGGTCACAGATACGCAGTATTTT.

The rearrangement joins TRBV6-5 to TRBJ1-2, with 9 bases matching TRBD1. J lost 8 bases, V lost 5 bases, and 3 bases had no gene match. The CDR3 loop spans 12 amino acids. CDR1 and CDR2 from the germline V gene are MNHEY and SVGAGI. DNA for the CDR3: TGTGCCAGCAGTCGGACAGGGGAAGGCTACACCTTC. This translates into CASSRTGEGYTF.

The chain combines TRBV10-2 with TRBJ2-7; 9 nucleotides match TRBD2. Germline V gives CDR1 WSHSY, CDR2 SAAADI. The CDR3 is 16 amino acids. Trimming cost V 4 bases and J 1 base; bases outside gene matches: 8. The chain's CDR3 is CASSALAGVLSYEQYF. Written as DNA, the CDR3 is TGCGCCAGCAGTGCATTAGCGGGAGTCCTTTCCTACGAGCAGTACTTC.